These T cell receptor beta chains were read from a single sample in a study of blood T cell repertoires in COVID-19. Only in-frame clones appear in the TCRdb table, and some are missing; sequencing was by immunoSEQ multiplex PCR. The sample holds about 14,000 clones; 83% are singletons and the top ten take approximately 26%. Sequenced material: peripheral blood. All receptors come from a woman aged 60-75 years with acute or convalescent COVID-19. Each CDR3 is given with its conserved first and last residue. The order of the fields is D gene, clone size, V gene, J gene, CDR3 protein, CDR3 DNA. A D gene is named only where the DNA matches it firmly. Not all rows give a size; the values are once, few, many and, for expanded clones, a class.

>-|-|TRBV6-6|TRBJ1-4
CASSYPGSDDEKLFF
TGTGCCAGCAGTTACCCGGGATCAGACGATGAAAAACTGTTTTTT
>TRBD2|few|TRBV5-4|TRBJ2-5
CASSFQAGEETQYF
TGTGCCAGCAGCTTCCAAGCGGGGGAAGAGACCCAGTACTTC
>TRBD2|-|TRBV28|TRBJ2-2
CASSLWGLAGPTRNTGELFF
TGTGCCAGCAGTTTATGGGGACTAGCGGGTCCGACCAGAAACACCGGGGAGCTGTTTTTT
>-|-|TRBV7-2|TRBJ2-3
CASSLLRTTSTDTQYF
TGTGCCAGCAGCTTACTTAGGACTACAAGCACAGATACGCAGTATTTT
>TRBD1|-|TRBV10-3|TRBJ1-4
CAISPTGDEKLFF
TGTGCCATCAGCCCGACAGGGGATGAAAAACTGTTTTTT
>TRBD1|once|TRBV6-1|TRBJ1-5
CASSDTGGGNQPQHF
TGTGCCAGCAGTGACACAGGGGGTGGCAATCAGCCCCAGCATTTT
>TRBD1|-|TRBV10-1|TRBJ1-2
CASSEETGGIFGYTF
TGCGCCAGCAGTGAAGAGACAGGGGGCATTTTTGGCTACACCTTC
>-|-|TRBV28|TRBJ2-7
CASSLWGASENDEQYF
TGTGCCAGCAGTTTATGGGGGGCATCGGAGAATGACGAGCAGTACTTC
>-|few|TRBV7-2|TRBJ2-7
CASSLVPSSYEQYF
TGTGCCAGCAGCTTAGTTCCGAGCTCCTACGAGCAGTACTTC
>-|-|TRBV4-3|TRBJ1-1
CASSQRGEAFF
TGCGCCAGCAGCCAAAGGGGGGAAGCTTTCTTT
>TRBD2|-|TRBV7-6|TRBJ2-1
CASSSTLAGLSYNEQFF
TGTGCCAGCAGCTCCACTTTAGCGGGACTCTCCTACAATGAGCAGTTCTTC
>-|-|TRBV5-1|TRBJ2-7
CASRTGPNYEQYF
TGCGCCAGCAGGACAGGACCCAACTACGAGCAGTACTTC
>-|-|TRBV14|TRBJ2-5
CASSVRRHSGETQYF
TGTGCCAGCAGCGTTCGGCGGCATTCGGGAGAGACCCAGTACTTC
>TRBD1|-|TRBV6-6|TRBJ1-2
CASSYGTGMMGYTF
TGTGCCAGCAGTTACGGGACAGGGATGATGGGCTACACCTTC
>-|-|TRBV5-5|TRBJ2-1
CASSDTTGLVDEQFF
TGTGCCAGCAGCGATACAACAGGGCTGGTGGATGAGCAGTTCTTC
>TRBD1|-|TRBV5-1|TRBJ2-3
CASGTGGAATDTQYF
TGCGCCAGCGGGACAGGGGGCGCCGCGACGGATACGCAGTATTTT
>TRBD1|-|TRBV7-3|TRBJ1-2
CASSPTGTGYGYTF
TGTGCCAGCAGCCCAACCGGGACAGGCTATGGCTACACCTTC
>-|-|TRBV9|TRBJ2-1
CASSTRDFSNEQFF
TGTGCCAGCAGCACCCGGGACTTCTCCAATGAGCAGTTCTTC
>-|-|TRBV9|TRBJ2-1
CASSVGVNEDNEQFF
TGTGCCAGCAGCGTAGGGGTGAACGAGGACAATGAGCAGTTCTTC
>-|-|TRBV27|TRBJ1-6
CASQTGQGYSPLHF
TGTGCCAGCCAAACCGGGCAGGGATATTCACCCCTCCACTTT
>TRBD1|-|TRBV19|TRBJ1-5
CASSIHSGGQGVGQPQHF
TGTGCCAGTAGTATACATTCCGGCGGACAGGGGGTGGGTCAGCCCCAGCATTTT